A single sample is the source of the 6 T cell receptor beta chains below, sequenced in a study of beta chain features in type 1 diabetes. Every isolated RNA sample was fully reverse transcribed, so sequencing captured expressed TCRB transcripts. The protocol was immunoSEQ multiplex PCR, while the TCRdb copy is restricted to in-frame clones and leaves out a portion. The sample records fewer than 500,000 clones, roughly 14% being singletons. The sequenced sample was naive CD4+ T cells from blood. The receptors were gathered from a man aged 25-40 years in good health.

The rearrangement links TRBV20-1 to TRBJ2-3; D gene unclear. This CDR3 has 11 amino acids. CDR1 is DFQATT and CDR2 is SNEGSKA in the germline V gene (reference sequence). Trimming pared 5 bases from V and 4 bases from J, leaving 7 bases between. For the CDR3, the DNA is TGCAGTGCTCGAGTCCCAGATACGCAGTATTTT. This codes for CSARVPDTQYF.

The rearrangement uses TRBV2 and TRBJ1-1; D remains unclear. The V gene's germline CDR1 is SNHLY and CDR2 FYNNEI. CDR3 length: 13 amino acids. Trimming shortened V by 11 bases and J by 0 bases, and 13 bases separated the two germline ends. The CDR3 bases are TGTGCCGGAGAGCACGAGGTGAACACTGAAGCTTTCTTT. Its translation is CAGEHEVNTEAFF. Full variable domain (outside the CDR3, taken from reference TRBV2 and TRBJ1-1): EPEVTQTPSHQVTQMGQEVILRCVPISNHLYFYWYRQILGQKVEFLVSFYNNEISEKSEIFDDQFSVERPDGSNFTLKIRSTKLEDSAMYFCAGEHEVNTEAFFGQGTRLTVV.

This clone was seen a handful of times. The chain is built from TRBV11-2 and TRBJ2-3; no clear D gene. Trimming pared 2 bases from V and 0 bases from J, leaving 12 bases between. The CDR3 runs to 16 residues. Looked up from germline, CDR1 is SGHAT and CDR2 is FQNNGV. The CDR3 nucleotides read TGTGCCAGCAGCTTAAGGCTGGGTTTAAGCACAGATACGCAGTATTTT. This codes for CASSLRLGLSTDTQYF.

A remark on this clone: Other DNA sequences in the same sample also yield this CDR3. The chain employs TRBV7-2 and TRBJ2-3; D call uncertain. V lost 5 bases, J lost 0 bases, and 9 bases lay in between. CDR3 length: 14 residues. The germline V gene has CDR1 SGHTA and CDR2 FQGNSA. The CDR3 reads CASSLTGSTDTQYF. The CDR3 nucleotides are TGTGCCAGCAGCCTGACTGGAAGCACAGATACGCAGTATTTT. Filled out from reference TRBV7-2 and TRBJ2-3, the complete variable domain reads GAGVSQSPSNKVTEKGKDVELRCDPISGHTALYWYRQSLGQGLEFLIYFQGNSAPDKSGLPSDRFSAERTGGSVSTLTIQRTQQEDSAVYLCASSLTGSTDTQYFGPGTRLTVL.

V gene TRBV19 combines with J gene TRBJ2-2, with D perhaps assigned TRBD1 or TRBD2 (6 bases each). Trimming left V 7 bases short and J 3 bases short, with 12 bases between. The CDR3 totals 14 residues. From germline, CDR1 is LNHDA and CDR2 SQIVND (reference sequence). As DNA, the CDR3 is TGTGCCAGTATGGAGGGGGATTACACCGGGGAGCTGTTTTTT. Translating gives CASMEGDYTGELFF. Full variable domain (outside the CDR3, taken from reference TRBV19 and TRBJ2-2): DGGITQSPKYLFRKEGQNVTLSCEQNLNHDAMYWYRQDPGQGLRLIYYSQIVNDFQKGDIAEGYSVSREKKESFPLTVTSAQKNPTAFYLCASMEGDYTGELFFGEGSRLTVL.

This chain joins TRBV23-1 and TRBJ2-1; 8 nucleotides match TRBD2. TRBV23-1 is recorded as an ORF, its role being uncertain. J was trimmed by 7 bases and V by 7 bases; bases with no gene match: 15. The CDR3 spans 16 residues. CDR3 in amino acids: CASILERENGGNEQFF. Written as DNA, the CDR3 is TGCGCCAGCATTCTCGAGCGGGAGAACGGTGGTAATGAGCAGTTCTTC.